This T cell receptor (beta chain) was profiled in a study of regulatory T cells in long-lasting Graves disease. Through Arm-PCR of CDR3 regions and iRepertoire HTBI primers, TCR beta libraries were built. Via MiXCR, TCRdb re-called the multiplex PCR reads, giving one row per CDR3 protein. The sample has around 450,000 distinct CDR3 sequences; just under 15% are singletons. V was clipped by 6 bases and J by 0 bases; unmatched bases: 9. Germline values: CDR1 SGHNT, CDR2 YYREEE (reference sequence). The CDR3 sequence is 17 residues long. This clonotype was counted between two and nine times. Sample time point: newly diagnosed GD, antithyroid drugs for less than 3 months. Extracted PBMC RNA gave rise to the TCR library. These data were also reused for a study on T cells in Graves' hyperthyroidism and ophthalmopathy.

This clonotype was sampled from a woman in her 30s with Graves disease. The source material was peripheral blood mononuclear cells (PBMCs), sampled at new diagnosis, from a patient treated with antithyroid drugs. The genes are TRBV5-4 and TRBJ2-1, with 10 positions matching TRBD2. The CDR3 here is CASTTSGDPSSYNEQFF. The CDR3 nucleotides are TGTGCCAGCACTACTAGCGGGGACCCGAGCTCCTACAATGAGCAGTTCTTC.